The rows below give T cell receptor beta chains drawn from one sample of a study of quantifying T cell responses using KT2 cells. Using its own MiXCR run on the UMI-ligation and nested PCR reads, TCRdb lists one record per CDR3 protein. The table lists approximately 46,000 distinct CDR3 sequences, around a tenth of them singletons, with 10% in the top ten. Sequences were obtained from PBMCs spiked with cells of the T cell clone KT2. The receptor set was obtained from a human donor. CDR3s include the opening cysteine and the closing phenylalanine or tryptophan. Each record gives: CDR3 DNA, CDR3 protein, D gene, J gene, V gene, clone size. A D gene is named only where the DNA matches it firmly. Clone sizes are given selectively: once, few, many, or a class where the clone is expanded.

DNA: TGTGCCACCAGCCCAACCCGGGATGAGCAGTTCTTC; CDR3: CATSPTRDEQFF; D: NA; J: TRBJ2-1; V: TRBV15; size: few
DNA: TGTGCCAGCAGCGCCAAATCAGAACTAGCGGGAGGTGTTGAGCAGTTCTTC; CDR3: CASSAKSELAGGVEQFF; D: TRBD2; J: TRBJ2-1; V: TRBV9; size: many
DNA: TGCAGTGCTCCATACGAGCAGTACTTC; CDR3: CSAPYEQYF; D: NA; J: TRBJ2-7; V: TRBV20-1; size: NA
DNA: TGTGCCAGCAGCCAGGCTTGGGAGCAGTTCTTC; CDR3: CASSQAWEQFF; D: NA; J: TRBJ2-1; V: TRBV7-9; size: NA
DNA: TGTGCCAGCAGCCAAGAAGGGCACGACAGGGCTAGAACTGGGGCCAACGTCCTGACTTTC; CDR3: CASSQEGHDRARTGANVLTF; D: TRBD1; J: TRBJ2-6; V: TRBV3-1; size: many
DNA: TGTGCCAGCAAACGATCACAGGGGGCCTACTACCAAGAGACCCAGTACTTC; CDR3: CASKRSQGAYYQETQYF; D: TRBD1; J: TRBJ2-5; V: TRBV2; size: few
DNA: TGTGCCAGCAGCCAAGGGAGGAGGACTGAAGCTTTCTTT; CDR3: CASSQGRRTEAFF; D: NA; J: TRBJ1-1; V: TRBV4-2; size: NA
DNA: TGTGCCAGCAGCCGACAGGGGGCTCCCGCAGATACGCAGTATTTT; CDR3: CASSRQGAPADTQYF; D: TRBD1; J: TRBJ2-3; V: TRBV3-1; size: many
DNA: TGTGCCAGCAGTTTAAAAATGAACACTGAAGCTTTCTTT; CDR3: CASSLKMNTEAFF; D: NA; J: TRBJ1-1; V: TRBV27; size: many
DNA: TGCAGTGCTAGAGAGTCGCGCCCGGGAGCGGGAGGGACCCATGAGCAGTTCTTC; CDR3: CSARESRPGAGGTHEQFF; D: TRBD2; J: TRBJ2-1; V: TRBV20-1; size: many
DNA: TGTGCCAGCAGCTCGTCGGGGGGCACCTACGAGCAGTACTTC; CDR3: CASSSSGGTYEQYF; D: NA; J: TRBJ2-7; V: TRBV7-2; size: few
DNA: TGTGCCAGCAGCCCCCGGGACAGGGGAGACAATGAGCAGTTCTTC; CDR3: CASSPRDRGDNEQFF; D: TRBD1; J: TRBJ2-1; V: TRBV11-1; size: many
DNA: TGTGCCAGCAGCCCCGATCCGGGGGGCGCCAAAAACATTCAGTACTTC; CDR3: CASSPDPGGAKNIQYF; D: NA; J: TRBJ2-4; V: TRBV9; size: NA
DNA: TGCAGTGCGGGACTAGCGGCTCCAAGCTCCTACAATGAGCAGTTCTTC; CDR3: CSAGLAAPSSYNEQFF; D: TRBD2; J: TRBJ2-1; V: TRBV20-1; size: NA
DNA: TGCGCCAGCAGCTTGCAGACGGGCAACAATGAGCAGTTCTTC; CDR3: CASSLQTGNNEQFF; D: NA; J: TRBJ2-1; V: TRBV5-1; size: few
DNA: TGCAGTGCTAGTACCGGGGGTAACACTGAAGCTTTCTTT; CDR3: CSASTGGNTEAFF; D: NA; J: TRBJ1-1; V: TRBV20-1; size: NA
DNA: TGCGCCAGCAGACAAATTACAGGGTCTAATTCACCCCTCCACTTT; CDR3: CASRQITGSNSPLHF; D: NA; J: TRBJ1-6; V: TRBV5-1; size: NA
DNA: TGTGCCAGTTCACAGGGGGCGGCTTTCTTT; CDR3: CASSQGAAFF; D: TRBD1; J: TRBJ1-1; V: TRBV2; size: few
DNA: TGTGCCAGCAGGGGCCTCGTTAACACTGAAGCTTTCTTT; CDR3: CASRGLVNTEAFF; D: NA; J: TRBJ1-1; V: TRBV2; size: NA
DNA: TGTGCCAGCAGACGAGACAGGGGGCCTGGAAACACCATATATTTT; CDR3: CASRRDRGPGNTIYF; D: TRBD1; J: TRBJ1-3; V: TRBV5-4; size: NA
DNA: TGCAGTGCTAGCGGAAGGATTCTAAGCTCCTACGAGCAGTACTTC; CDR3: CSASGRILSSYEQYF; D: NA; J: TRBJ2-7; V: TRBV20-1; size: few
DNA: TGTGCCAGCAGTGCGTGGACAGGGAATGAGCAGTTCTTC; CDR3: CASSAWTGNEQFF; D: TRBD1; J: TRBJ2-1; V: TRBV6-2/TRBV6-3; size: few
DNA: TGTGCCAGCAGTTTTGATCCCCTGACGGGCCAAGAGACCCAGTACTTC; CDR3: CASSFDPLTGQETQYF; D: NA; J: TRBJ2-5; V: TRBV12-3/TRBV12-4; size: many
DNA: TGTGCCAGCAGCCCCGGGAGGGGCAATGAGCAGTTCTTC; CDR3: CASSPGRGNEQFF; D: TRBD2; J: TRBJ2-1; V: TRBV2; size: NA
DNA: TGTGCCAGTAGTATATCAGCAGAAAGTCAGCCCCAGCATTTT; CDR3: CASSISAESQPQHF; D: NA; J: TRBJ1-5; V: TRBV19; size: NA
DNA: TGTGCCAGCAGCGTAGCGGGCGAGCGCACAGATACGCAGTATTTT; CDR3: CASSVAGERTDTQYF; D: TRBD2; J: TRBJ2-3; V: TRBV5-8; size: NA
DNA: TGTGCCAGCAGCCCCTGGACAGGGGGGAATGAAAAACTGTTTTTT; CDR3: CASSPWTGGNEKLFF; D: TRBD1; J: TRBJ1-4; V: TRBV7-6; size: NA
DNA: TGTGCTAGTGGTTTCGGATCCACTGAAGCTTTCTTT; CDR3: CASGFGSTEAFF; D: NA; J: TRBJ1-1; V: TRBV12-5; size: many
DNA: TGTGCCAGCAGCGGACTAGCGGGGGGGCTTTACATCGGGCAGTACTTC; CDR3: CASSGLAGGLYIGQYF; D: TRBD2; J: TRBJ2-7; V: TRBV12-3/TRBV12-4; size: many
DNA: TGCAGAACCGGGCAGGCAGACACTGAAGCTTTCTTT; CDR3: CRTGQADTEAFF; D: NA; J: TRBJ1-1; V: TRBV20-1; size: NA
DNA: TGTGCCAGCAGTAACGGACAGGGCGGCACTGAAGCTTTCTTT; CDR3: CASSNGQGGTEAFF; D: TRBD1; J: TRBJ1-1; V: TRBV27; size: NA
DNA: TGCGCCAGCAGCCCGGAGAATTACAATGAGCAGTTCTTC; CDR3: CASSPENYNEQFF; D: NA; J: TRBJ2-1; V: TRBV5-1; size: many
DNA: TGCAGTGCTAGAGTACCAGGTCAAGAGACCCAGTACTTC; CDR3: CSARVPGQETQYF; D: NA; J: TRBJ2-5; V: TRBV20-1; size: many
DNA: TGTGCCAGCAGCTTAGACAGTCTCTCCAACTCCTACGAGCAGTACTTC; CDR3: CASSLDSLSNSYEQYF; D: NA; J: TRBJ2-7; V: TRBV7-8; size: few
DNA: TGTGCCAGCAGCACCCGACTAGCGGGACAAGGGCAGACGCAGTATTTT; CDR3: CASSTRLAGQGQTQYF; D: TRBD2; J: TRBJ2-3; V: TRBV7-3; size: NA
DNA: TGCGCCAGCAGCTTGGAGACTAGCGGTTACAATGAGCAGTTCTTC; CDR3: CASSLETSGYNEQFF; D: TRBD2; J: TRBJ2-1; V: TRBV5-1; size: many
DNA: TGCAGCGTTTTCATCCTTGGTACTGAAGCTTTCTTT; CDR3: CSVFILGTEAFF; D: NA; J: TRBJ1-1; V: TRBV29-1; size: NA
DNA: TGCAGCGTTGTGGCACAGGGAGATCAGCCCCAGCATTTT; CDR3: CSVVAQGDQPQHF; D: NA; J: TRBJ1-5; V: TRBV29-1; size: many
DNA: TGTGCCAGCACCATGGGACTAGCGGGAGGAGGAGCAGATACGCAGTATTTT; CDR3: CASTMGLAGGGADTQYF; D: TRBD2; J: TRBJ2-3; V: TRBV12-3/TRBV12-4; size: once
DNA: TGCGCCAGCAGCCAAGCGATAGGGGGCCCATATCGTACGCAGTATTTT; CDR3: CASSQAIGGPYRTQYF; D: TRBD1; J: TRBJ2-3; V: TRBV4-1; size: NA
DNA: TGTGCCAGCAGCCAAGTTGAGGCAGCCGAGCAGTACTTC; CDR3: CASSQVEAAEQYF; D: NA; J: TRBJ2-7; V: TRBV3-1; size: few
DNA: TGTGCCAGCAGCTCCTGGCGCACAGATACGCAGTATTTT; CDR3: CASSSWRTDTQYF; D: NA; J: TRBJ2-3; V: TRBV7-2; size: NA
DNA: TGTGCCAGCAGTCCGAGCTCCTATAATTCACCCCTCCACTTT; CDR3: CASSPSSYNSPLHF; D: NA; J: TRBJ1-6; V: TRBV12-3/TRBV12-4; size: few
DNA: TGCAGCGCCGAAGGACAGGGCTACGCTGAAGCTTTCTTT; CDR3: CSAEGQGYAEAFF; D: TRBD1; J: TRBJ1-1; V: TRBV29-1; size: NA
DNA: TGTGCCAGTACCAGGGACAGGGGGCCCGGGGAGCTGTTTTTT; CDR3: CASTRDRGPGELFF; D: TRBD1; J: TRBJ2-2; V: TRBV19; size: NA
DNA: TGTGCCAGCAGCTACTACCGGGACAGGGGCTACAATGAGCAGTTCTTC; CDR3: CASSYYRDRGYNEQFF; D: TRBD1; J: TRBJ2-1; V: TRBV13; size: few
DNA: TGCAGTGCTAGAGATCGGCAGGGCGGACCTAACTATGGCTACACCTTC; CDR3: CSARDRQGGPNYGYTF; D: NA; J: TRBJ1-2; V: TRBV20-1; size: many
DNA: TGTGCCACCAGTGATTCCACCCGGGGTCCGAAGAATACCGGGGAGCTGTTTTTT; CDR3: CATSDSTRGPKNTGELFF; D: NA; J: TRBJ2-2; V: TRBV24-1; size: many
DNA: TGTGCCAGCAGCGTAGGTCAGATGGTACCTACGGACGCTGAAGCTTTCTTT; CDR3: CASSVGQMVPTDAEAFF; D: NA; J: TRBJ1-1; V: TRBV9; size: NA
DNA: TGCGCCAGCAGCCAAGAGTGGGGGGACAGCGCCTACGAGCAGTACTTC; CDR3: CASSQEWGDSAYEQYF; D: NA; J: TRBJ2-7; V: TRBV4-3; size: many
DNA: TGTGCCAGCGGGAGAAGAGAAACCCAGTACTTC; CDR3: CASGRRETQYF; D: NA; J: TRBJ2-5; V: TRBV6-2/TRBV6-3; size: NA
DNA: TGTGCCAGCTCAACGGACAGGCCGGGGTACAATCAGCCCCAGCATTTT; CDR3: CASSTDRPGYNQPQHF; D: TRBD1; J: TRBJ1-5; V: TRBV18; size: NA
DNA: TGTGCCAGTAGTATTTGGGTTGGAGGGCTCACTGAAGCTTTCTTT; CDR3: CASSIWVGGLTEAFF; D: NA; J: TRBJ1-1; V: TRBV19; size: NA
DNA: TGTGCCAGCAGCGAACGGACTAGCGGGAGCGGTGAGCAGTTCTTC; CDR3: CASSERTSGSGEQFF; D: TRBD2; J: TRBJ2-1; V: TRBV11-3; size: few
DNA: TGTGCCAGCAGCACTTCCGGGACAGGGTCTTATGGCTACACCTTC; CDR3: CASSTSGTGSYGYTF; D: TRBD1; J: TRBJ1-2; V: TRBV9; size: NA